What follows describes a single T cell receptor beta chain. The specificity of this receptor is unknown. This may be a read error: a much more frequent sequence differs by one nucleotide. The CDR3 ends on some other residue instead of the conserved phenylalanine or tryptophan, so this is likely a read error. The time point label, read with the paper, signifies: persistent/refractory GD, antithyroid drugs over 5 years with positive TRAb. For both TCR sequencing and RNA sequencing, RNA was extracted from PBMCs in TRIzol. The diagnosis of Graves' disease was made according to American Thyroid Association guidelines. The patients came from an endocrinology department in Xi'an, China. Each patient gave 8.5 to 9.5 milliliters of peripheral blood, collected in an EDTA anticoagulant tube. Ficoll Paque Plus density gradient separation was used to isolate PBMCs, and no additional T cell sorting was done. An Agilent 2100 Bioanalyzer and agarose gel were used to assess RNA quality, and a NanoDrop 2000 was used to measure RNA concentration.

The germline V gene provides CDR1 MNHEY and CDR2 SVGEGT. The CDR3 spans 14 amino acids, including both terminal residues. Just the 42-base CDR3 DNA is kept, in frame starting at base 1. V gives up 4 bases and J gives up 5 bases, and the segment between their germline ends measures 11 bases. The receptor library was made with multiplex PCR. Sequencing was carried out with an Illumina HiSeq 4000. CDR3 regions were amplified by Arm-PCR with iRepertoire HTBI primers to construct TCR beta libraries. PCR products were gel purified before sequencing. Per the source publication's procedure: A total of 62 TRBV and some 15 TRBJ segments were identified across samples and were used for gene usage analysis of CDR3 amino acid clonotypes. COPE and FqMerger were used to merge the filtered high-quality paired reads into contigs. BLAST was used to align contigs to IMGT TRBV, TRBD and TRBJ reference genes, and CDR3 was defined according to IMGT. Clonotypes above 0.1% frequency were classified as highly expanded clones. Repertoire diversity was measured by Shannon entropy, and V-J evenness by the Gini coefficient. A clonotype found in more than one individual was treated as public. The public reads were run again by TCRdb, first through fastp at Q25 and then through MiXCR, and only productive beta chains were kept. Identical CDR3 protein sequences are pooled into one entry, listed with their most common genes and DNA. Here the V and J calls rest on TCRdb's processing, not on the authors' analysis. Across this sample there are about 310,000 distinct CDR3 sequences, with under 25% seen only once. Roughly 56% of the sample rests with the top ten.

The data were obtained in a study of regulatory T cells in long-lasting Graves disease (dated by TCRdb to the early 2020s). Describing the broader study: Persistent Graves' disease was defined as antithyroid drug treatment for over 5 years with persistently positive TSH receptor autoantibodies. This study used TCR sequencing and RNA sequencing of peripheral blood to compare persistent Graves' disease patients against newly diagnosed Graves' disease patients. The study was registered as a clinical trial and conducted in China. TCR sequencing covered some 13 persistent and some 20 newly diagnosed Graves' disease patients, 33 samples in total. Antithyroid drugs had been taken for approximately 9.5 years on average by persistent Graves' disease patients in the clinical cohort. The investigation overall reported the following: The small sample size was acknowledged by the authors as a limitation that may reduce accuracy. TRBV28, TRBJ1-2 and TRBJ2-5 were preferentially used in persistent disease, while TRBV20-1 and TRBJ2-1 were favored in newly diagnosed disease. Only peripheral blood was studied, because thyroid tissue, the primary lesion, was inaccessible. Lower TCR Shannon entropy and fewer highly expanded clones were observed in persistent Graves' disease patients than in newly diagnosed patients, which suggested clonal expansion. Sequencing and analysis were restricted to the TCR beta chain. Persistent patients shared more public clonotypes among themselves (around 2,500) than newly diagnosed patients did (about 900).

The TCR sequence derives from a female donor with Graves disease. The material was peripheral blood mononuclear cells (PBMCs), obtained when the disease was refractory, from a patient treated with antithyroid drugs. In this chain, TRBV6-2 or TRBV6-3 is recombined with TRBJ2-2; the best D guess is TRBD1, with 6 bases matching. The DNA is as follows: TGTGCCAGCAGTTTTGGACAGAGGACCGGGGAGCTGTTTCTT. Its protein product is CASSFGQRTGELFL.